The clone carrying this T cell receptor beta chain was counted a few times. The repertoire was sequenced with immunoSEQ multiplex PCR; TCRdb's copy has only in-frame clones and lacks some. The table has 10,000 to 13,000 clones, around 79% seen once. These data come from a study of T cells in localized non-small cell lung cancer. This CDR3 is built from 14 residues. V lost 3 bases, J lost 8 bases, and 13 bases lay in between. Germline lookup yields CDR1 SGHTA and CDR2 FQGNSA. The sample was peripheral blood, taken before any cancer treatment. The source of this sequence is a male donor older than 55 with stage I lung adenocarcinoma. V usage is TRBV7-2 and J usage is TRBJ1-4; D is uncertain. In DNA, the CDR3 is TGTGCCAGCAGCTTCTGGGCGGGCGGGGAAAAACTGTTTTTT. Translated, it gives CASSFWAGGEKLFF.